Included here is one T cell receptor (beta chain) sequence, with context. The table lists this clonotype with many counts. This receptor's antigen is unknown. Base qualities are not at hand, and no much larger clone is one base apart. Hyperthyroidism was considered stable if no progression to ophthalmopathy occurred within 18 months of follow-up. Hyperthyroidism patients were newly diagnosed, were aged 18 to 65 years, and had a disease duration under 2 months. Patients with other autoimmune diseases, uncontrolled infections, pregnancy or lactation were excluded. Clinical symptoms, serum thyroxine, TRAb, thyroid ultrasound and orbital computed tomography were used for diagnosis. PBMCs were isolated from 10 ml of fresh peripheral blood by Ficoll-Paque density gradient centrifugation. Trizol reagent was used to extract the total RNA, and its quality was then checked on an Agilent 2100 Bioanalyzer. Sequences GTSNPN (CDR1) and SVGIG (CDR2) are obtained from the germline V gene (reference sequence). Trimming removed 3 bases from V and 1 base from J, leaving 12 bases between the germline ends. Taken from cysteine to phenylalanine, the CDR3 has 15 residues. The kept DNA is CDR3 alone, 45 bases in frame from the first base.

TCR beta CDR3 regions were amplified from RNA transcripts for repertoire sequencing. HTBI primers and the Qiagen OneStep RT-PCR kit were used in a first-round RT-PCR, which was followed by a second-round multiplex PCR, size selection and purification. Libraries were sequenced on an Illumina HiSeq2000 using paired-end 100 bp reads. The source study handled its data this way. SOAPnuke was used to process the reads, removing any read that contained adapters or uncalled bases, had a mean Phred below 15, or lacked an exact match to the constant primer or identifier. COPE v1.2.5 was used to merge the high-quality paired reads. Each unique nucleotide sequence was defined as a clonotype, and clonotypes were aligned to IMGT TRB V, D and J references with MiTCR v1.1. The analysis was limited to V-J combinations with a frequency above 0.0001, which together covered 99% to 99.2% of the repertoires. For each V-J combination, a TCR clonal expansion and chaos score was defined as F50 clonal expansion divided by the chaos observed in the TCRdist matrix. Welch's t-statistics and random forest were used to reduce features to about 14 V-J combinations, which were fed into a naive Bayes classifier. Thyroid-blood repertoire similarity was quantified with the Morisita-Horn index. In-frame beta chains were kept once TCRdb had trimmed the public reads at Q25 with fastp and called clones with MiXCR. Rows are unified per CDR3 protein, each entry keeping the most common DNA and genes. It is TCRdb's table, rather than the study itself, that gives the V and J calls and clone size. The sample profile shows more than 300,000 distinct CDR3 sequences; about a sixth of them were found once. The ten largest clones add up to 2.4% of the sample.

The data are from a study of Graves' ophthalmopathy and Graves' hyperthyroidism (dated by TCRdb to 2017 to 2018). Some background on the complete study: Peripheral blood was collected before any treatment was given, at the time of initial diagnosis. The study used signatures of the TCR beta repertoire to tell Graves' ophthalmopathy apart from Graves' hyperthyroidism and to predict which patients would progress to ophthalmopathy. For independent validation, a separate cohort was made up of 18 to 20 hyperthyroidism patients plus 17 patients who later progressed from hyperthyroidism to ophthalmopathy. Following sample collection, hyperthyroidism patients were given methimazole at a starting dose of 30 mg daily, and ophthalmopathy patients were given high-dose intravenous methylprednisolone. In total, under 150 blood samples were TCR-sequenced: 40 to 45 ophthalmopathy, around 75 hyperthyroidism and some 17 hyperthyroidism-to-ophthalmopathy patients. In more than 5 hyperthyroidism patients, the T-cell repertoire of thyroid tissue was compared with the T-cell repertoire of blood. To explore V-J signatures that distinguish ophthalmopathy from hyperthyroidism, a discovery set of more than 90 patients was enrolled, made up of 40 to 45 with ophthalmopathy and some 60 with stable hyperthyroidism.

The full study reports these points: In validation, the model predicted ophthalmopathy progression with about 70% sensitivity and 72.22% specificity; 12 predicted patients were CT-confirmed with GO in a median of approximately six months. No statistical method was used to set the sample size in advance, and the investigators knew which group each participant was assigned to. Ophthalmopathy was separated from stable hyperthyroidism by the 13-signature model with more than 85% sensitivity and approximately 84% specificity in cross-validation and with 80%/75% in the test set. Most expanded thyroid clonotypes with frequency above 0.001 were also detected in blood, suggesting blood repertoires may reflect the thyroid immune response.

In this chain, TRBV30 is recombined with TRBJ2-2, with the D gene uncertain. The origin of this receptor is an adult woman with stable Graves' hyperthyroidism. The sequencing sample was made of peripheral blood. The CDR3 region has the sequence CAWRKRVGNTGELFF. Here is the DNA: TGTGCCTGGAGGAAAAGGGTGGGGAACACCGGGGAGCTGTTTTTT. Supplemented by the reference TRBV30 and TRBJ2-2 proteins around the CDR3, the complete variable domain is SQTIHQWPATLVQPVGSPLSLECTVEGTSNPNLYWYRQAAGRGLQLLFYSVGIGQISSEVPQNLSASRPQDRQFILSSKKLLLSDSGFYLCAWRKRVGNTGELFFGEGSRLTVL.